This TCR beta chain came from a study of blood T cell repertoires in COVID-19. Study-wide background: PBMCs, B-cell-depleted T cells, or T cells provided the cDNA or gDNA that made up the material.

Original processing methods: Using reference gene primer amplification, nucleated cell counts were estimated. The protocol was immunoSEQ multiplex PCR, while the TCRdb copy is restricted to in-frame clones and leaves out a portion. V and J calls and clone size come straight from that table; D and trimming were deduced from the DNA. The sample records some 430,000 clones, roughly 91% being singletons. Adults between about 18 and 89 years of age took part from 20 to 25 US areas. Cohort 3 recovered donors had two negative PCRs, clearance, or symptom resolution. This CDR3 has 14 residues. Germline CDR1 reads SGHDN; CDR2 reads FVKESK. Trimming cost V 0 bases and J 6 bases, with 11 bases left between them.

Sequencing was carried out using PBMCs or T cells enriched from blood (not recorded which). The chain is built from TRBV14 and TRBJ1-1; no definite D call. The receptor was isolated from a man aged 18 to 30 who had recovered from COVID-19. This CDR3 reads CASSQDGRGAEAFF. In nucleotides, the CDR3 is TGTGCCAGCAGCCAAGATGGACGGGGAGCTGAAGCTTTCTTT. The whole variable domain, remainder taken from reference TRBV14 and TRBJ1-1, is EAGVTQFPSHSVIEKGQTVTLRCDPISGHDNLYWYRRVMGKEIKFLLHFVKESKQDESGMPNNRFLAERTGGTYSTLKVQPAELEDSGVYFCASSQDGRGAEAFFGQGTRLTVV.